The 22 T cell receptor beta chains in this list originate from one sample, sequenced in a study of blood T cell repertoires in COVID-19. TCRdb's table, derived via immunoSEQ multiplex PCR, lists solely in-frame clones and lacks some. The sample has some 100,000 clones; around nine tenths are singletons. Sample: peripheral blood. The receptors derive from a man aged 50-59 years with COVID-19, enrolled during active disease.

DNA of the CDR3: TGTGCCACCAGTGATCACAGGCCGGGTGGACCCCGTCGTTATAGCAATCAGCCCCAGCATTTT. This gives the protein CATSDHRPGGPRRYSNQPQHF. The V and J genes are TRBV24-1 and TRBJ1-5; the D gene is possibly TRBD1 (5 bases). CDR3 length: 21 residues. Between the trimmed V and J ends, which lost 3 bases and 0 bases, there was a span of 26 bases. The germline V gene encodes CDR1 KGHDR and CDR2 SFDVKD.

This sequence joins TRBV6-5 and TRBJ2-1; TRBD2 aligns across 10 bases. CDR1 and CDR2 from the germline V gene are MNHEY and SVGAGI. V lost 6 bases and J lost 6; bases outside the gene matches: 8. The CDR3 is 15 amino acids. CDR3 DNA sequence: TGTGCCAGCAGGTATAGCGGGGGGCCGAGCAATGAGCAGTTCTTC. Its protein is CASRYSGGPSNEQFF.

V and J are TRBV5-1 and TRBJ2-2, with a possible D match to TRBD1 (5 bases). Germline CDR1 and CDR2: SGHRS and YFSETQ. This CDR3 is 14 amino acids long. The V end was cut by 5 bases, the J end by 0 bases, with 8 bases between. The CDR3 reads CASRPRANTGELFF. CDR3 sequence (DNA): TGCGCCAGCAGGCCCAGGGCGAACACCGGGGAGCTGTTTTTT.

The chain couples TRBV19 to TRBJ1-5; 10 bases map to TRBD1. Germline CDR1 is LNHDA and CDR2 is SQIVND (reference sequence). The J segment lost 16 bases and the V segment lost 5 bases, leaving 8 bases of the junction unmatched. The CDR3 is 12 residues long. The CDR3 is CASSRTGGAIHF. CDR3 sequence (DNA): TGTGCCAGTAGTCGGACAGGGGGGGCTATTCATTTT.

This sequence joins TRBV4-1 and TRBJ1-1; possible D gene TRBD1, 6 bases. V was pared by 2 bases and J by 3 bases, with 13 bases between. The CDR3 consists of 15 residues. Germline assignment: CDR1 MGHRA and CDR2 YSYEKL. The CDR3 loop reads CASSQLGHWDTEAFF. The CDR3 nucleotides read TGCGCCAGCAGCCAATTGGGACACTGGGACACTGAAGCTTTCTTT.

This chain uses TRBV18 with TRBJ2-3; 8 bases fit TRBD2. Germline V lookup: CDR1 KGHSH, CDR2 LQKENI. The junction had 9 bases not matched to a gene; V was cut back by 6 bases and J by 4 bases. The CDR3 covers 15 residues. The chain's CDR3 is CASSRGTSEADTQYF. The DNA for the CDR3 is TGTGCCAGCTCCCGCGGGACTAGTGAAGCAGATACGCAGTATTTT.

This chain uses TRBV7-2 with TRBJ2-1; 7 bases are a match to TRBD1. The CDR3 extends over 16 amino acids. CDR1 and CDR2 (germline): SGHTA, FQGNSA. V dropped 5 bases and J dropped 7; count of bases not matched to a gene: 14. CDR3: CASSVGLQGFFNEQFF. The CDR3 coding sequence is TGTGCCAGCAGCGTAGGATTACAGGGGTTTTTTAATGAGCAGTTCTTC.

This chain connects TRBV6-5 to TRBJ1-6, with a weak D call TRBD1 (5 bases). The V end was cut by 3 bases, the J end by 9 bases, with 12 bases between. The CDR3 consists of 14 residues. Germline V lookup: CDR1 MNHEY, CDR2 SVGAGI. This CDR3 reads CASSYLQGGSPLHF. DNA for the CDR3: TGTGCCAGCAGTTATTTGCAGGGCGGTTCACCCCTCCACTTT.

The genes are TRBV5-1 and TRBJ2-1, with 8 bases fitting TRBD2. Germline-derived CDR1 and CDR2 are SGHRS and YFSETQ. Germline trimming cut 0 bases from V and 3 bases from J; bases unmatched to any gene: 2. The CDR3 consists of 15 residues. The DNA for the CDR3 is TGCGCCAGCAGCTTGGGCGGGGGGCGCTACAATGAGCAGTTCTTC. Its protein is CASSLGGGRYNEQFF. The whole variable domain, filled in from reference TRBV5-1 and TRBJ2-1, reads KAGVTQTPRYLIKTRGQQVTLSCSPISGHRSVSWYQQTPGQGLQFLFEYFSETQRNKGNFPGRFSGRQFSNSRSEMNVSTLELGDSALYLCASSLGGGRYNEQFFGPGTRLTVL.

This clone was found once. The chain recombines TRBV4-2 with TRBJ1-1; D gene uncertain. V lost 0 bases, J lost 7 bases, and 12 bases lay in between. Germline CDR1 LGHNA, CDR2 YNFKEQ. This CDR3 spans 14 amino acids. Here the CDR3 DNA reads TGTGCCAGCAGCCAAGATCCCGGAGACCTTGAAGCTTTCTTT. This translates into CASSQDPGDLEAFF.

This chain joins TRBV4-2 and TRBJ2-1; 7 bases are shared with TRBD2. The germline V gene has CDR1 LGHNA and CDR2 YNFKEQ. This CDR3 comprises 15 residues. V shed 4 bases, J shed 7 bases, and the junction held 10 bases outside the gene matches. Written as DNA, the CDR3 is TGTGCCAGCAGCCGCCTGGGGGGGACCGGGAATGAGCAGTTCTTC. Translation gives CASSRLGGTGNEQFF.

This clone is a singleton in its sample. J is TRBJ2-1 and V is TRBV7-6; weak D call: TRBD2 (5 bases). V was pared by 1 base and J by 7 bases, with 14 bases between. CDR1 is SGHVS and CDR2 is FNYEAQ in the germline V gene. The length of the CDR3 is 15 residues. The DNA for the CDR3 is TGTGCCAGCAGCTTAGGCCTAGCCCGCGGGAATGAGCAGTTCTTC. This translates into CASSLGLARGNEQFF.

The CDR3 nucleotides are TGTGCCAGCAGCGGGACTACCACTTCCTACACAGATACGCAGTATTTT. Protein: CASSGTTTSYTDTQYF. The chain recombines TRBV6-2 or TRBV6-3 with TRBJ2-3; 7 bases fit TRBD2. The V gene end was trimmed by 6 bases and the J gene end by 2 bases; junction bases not matched to a gene: 11. The germline gives CDR1 MNHEY, CDR2 SVGEGT. The CDR3 contains 16 residues.

This CDR3 reads CARSLGQVFSNQPQHF. The CDR3 DNA reads as TGTGCCAGAAGCTTGGGACAGGTCTTTAGCAATCAGCCCCAGCATTTT. The V and J genes are TRBV5-3 and TRBJ1-5; TRBD1 is a possible D gene (6 bases). TRBV5-3 belongs to the ORF category, with a function that is uncertain. The V gene lost 0 bases and the J gene lost 0 bases, with 10 bases spanning the gap. CDR3 size: 16 residues.

This clone has a handful of counts. This rearrangement joins TRBV9 to TRBJ1-1, with TRBD1 as a possible D gene (5 bases). This CDR3 has 13 residues. Trimming stripped 4 bases from V and 1 base from J, with 8 bases between. Germline assignment: CDR1 SGDLS and CDR2 YYNGEE. CDR3 protein: CASSPTGNTEAFF. The DNA for the CDR3 is TGTGCCAGCAGCCCAACAGGGAACACTGAAGCTTTCTTT.

This clone was detected only once. The rearrangement joins TRBV28 to TRBJ2-2; 7 positions agree with TRBD1. CDR1 and CDR2 from the germline V gene are MDHEN and SYDVKM. The ends lost 7 bases at V and 7 bases at J; junction bases unmatched: 12. The CDR3 covers 15 residues. The CDR3 loop is CASIVGQAVNGELFF. The CDR3 nucleotides are TGTGCCAGCATTGTTGGACAGGCAGTAAACGGGGAGCTGTTTTTT.

The chain uses TRBV5-1 and TRBJ2-5; the match to TRBD2 covers 9 bases. The CDR3 spans 16 residues. Germline CDR1 is SGHRS and CDR2 is YFSETQ. The V gene end was trimmed by 8 bases and the J gene end by 5 bases; junction bases not matched to a gene: 16. CDR3 residues: CASYLLAGGPGETQYF. The CDR3 bases are TGCGCCAGTTACCTCCTCGCGGGGGGGCCGGGGGAGACCCAGTACTTC.

J is TRBJ2-2 and V is TRBV4-1; TRBD2 matches at 14 bases. After removal of 5 bases from V and 1 base from J, the junction contained 6 bases not matched to a gene. The CDR3 sequence is 18 residues long. CDR1 is MGHRA and CDR2 is YSYEKL in the germline V gene. In nucleotides, the CDR3 is TGCGCCAGCAGCAACAGACTAGCGGGGGGGCTGAACACCGGGGAGCTGTTTTTT. Protein: CASSNRLAGGLNTGELFF.

The chain recombines TRBV14 with TRBJ2-2; D unclear. V gave up 2 bases and J gave up 1 base, with 11 bases separating them. This CDR3 has 16 residues. From germline, CDR1 is SGHDN and CDR2 FVKESK. CDR3 in DNA: TGTGCCAGCAGCCAAAACGGCGGAAAGAACACCGGGGAGCTGTTTTTT. Residues: CASSQNGGKNTGELFF.

The sample holds a few counts of this clone. The CDR3 DNA reads as TGCGCCAGCAGCTTGGCTCGGACTATAGACACCGGGGAGCTGTTTTTT. This codes for CASSLARTIDTGELFF. The chain couples TRBV5-1 to TRBJ2-2; perhaps TRBD2 as D (6 bases). V was clipped by 0 bases and J by 3 bases, with 12 bases between them. This CDR3 contains 16 residues. Germline V lookup: CDR1 SGHRS, CDR2 YFSETQ.

The V call is TRBV6-1, the J call TRBJ1-2; D is uncertain. The CDR3 loop spans 14 amino acids. Germline values: CDR1 MNHNS, CDR2 SASEGT. With 3 bases removed from V and 4 bases from J, the gap between germline ends came to 12 bases. CDR3 nucleotides: TGTGCCAGCAGTGACGGAGTAGTGTCCTATGGCTACACCTTC. Protein sequence: CASSDGVVSYGYTF.

This chain joins TRBV15 and TRBJ1-2; D unclear. The CDR3 contains 15 residues. V dropped 0 bases and J dropped 5 bases, with 13 bases sitting between them. The germline CDR1 and CDR2 sequences are LNHNV and YYDKDF (reference sequence). The CDR3 DNA is TGTGCCACCAGCAGAGATAGAGTCTCTACGTATGGCTACACCTTC. Its protein is CATSRDRVSTYGYTF.